This entry lists 24 T cell receptor beta chains sequenced from one sample in a study of tumor and adjacent non-tumor tissue in lung cancer. No cell sorting was done before RNA was extracted from the tissue. The normal lung tissue was taken more than 3 cm from the tumor edge. Three rounds of nested PCR, following a modified ARM-PCR protocol, produced the TCRbeta library. MiXCR, run by TCRdb on the multiplex PCR reads, gives a single entry per CDR3 protein. The sample has about 80,000 distinct CDR3 sequences; roughly 80% are singletons. Sequences were obtained from distant non-tumor lung tissue. The source is a man between 60 and 70 years old with non-small cell lung cancer.

On this clonotype: A junction boundary mismatches the germline segment, possibly from a read error. The chain carries TRBV11-1 and TRBJ2-7; weak D call: TRBD2 (6 bases). The CDR3 loop spans 15 amino acids. Germline V gene lookup returns CDR1 SGHAT and CDR2 FQDESV (reference sequence). The chain's CDR3 is CATSTTSGTADEEYF. The CDR3 DNA reads TGTGCCACCAGCACGACTAGTGGGACGGCAGACGAGGAGTACTTC. Looking up the rest from reference TRBV11-1 and TRBJ2-7 gives the full variable domain: EAEVAQSPRYKITEKSQAVAFWCDPISGHATLYWYRQILGQGPELLVQFQDESVVDDSQLPKDRFSAERLKGVDSTLKIQPAELGDSAMYLCATSTTSGTADEEYFGPGTRLTVT.

Notes on this clonotype: With a much larger clone just one base away, this may be a read error. The gene calls are TRBV6-5 and TRBJ2-7, with D possibly being TRBD1 or TRBD2 (7 bases each). There are 14 residues in the CDR3. Germline V gene lookup returns CDR1 MNHEY and CDR2 SVGAGI. Trimming took off 7 bases at V and 4 bases at J, with 17 bases between the two ends. The CDR3 coding sequence is TGTGCCAGCATTCCAGGGGGGGGGGTGTACGAGCAGTACTTC. Translation: CASIPGGGVYEQYF.

The chain joins TRBV20-1 to TRBJ2-3; tentative D call: TRBD2 (6 bases). This CDR3 is built from 15 residues. Germline-derived CDR1 and CDR2 are DFQATT and SNEGSKA (reference sequence). V dropped 5 bases and J dropped 2 bases, with 17 bases sitting between them. The CDR3 sequence is CSAHGLAEDTDTQYF. The CDR3 coding sequence is TGCAGTGCTCACGGATTAGCGGAAGACACAGATACGCAGTATTTT.

The chain carries TRBV5-1 and TRBJ2-2; D is perhaps TRBD1 (6 bases). CDR1 and CDR2 from the germline V gene are SGHRS and YFSETQ. V was trimmed by 4 bases and J by 11 bases, leaving 27 bases between them. CDR3 size: 17 residues. CDR3 loop: CASSENSGTSNTDELFF. In DNA, the CDR3 is TGCGCCAGCAGCGAAAACTCCGGGACATCGAATACCGACGAGCTGTTTTTT.

A note on this clonotype: An end of the junction differs from the germline gene, which may be a read error. V gene TRBV4-3 combines with J gene TRBJ2-3; 7 bases agree with TRBD2. CDR1 and CDR2 from the germline V gene are LGHNA and YSLEER. This CDR3 spans 17 amino acids. This CDR3 reads CASSQVGLGGSVDTQFF. The DNA of the CDR3 is TGCGCCAGCAGCCAGGTTGGACTAGGCGGGAGTGTCGATACGCAGTTCTTT.

With regard to this clonotype: Germline and junction disagree at one end, which may indicate a read error. The chain has TRBV29-1 and TRBJ2-2; 8 bases fit TRBD1. Per germline, CDR1 SQVTM and CDR2 ANQGSEA. The CDR3 extends over 14 amino acids. CDR3 region: CSVDEDRATGELFF. CDR3 in DNA: TGCAGCGTTGATGAGGACAGGGCCACCGGGGAGTTGTTTTTT.

Points on this clonotype: The missing conserved phenylalanine or tryptophan at the end of this CDR3 makes a read error likely. The V call is TRBV11-3, the J call TRBJ2-5; 9 bases align to TRBD2. Per the germline V gene, CDR1 is SGHNT and CDR2 is YENEEA. CDR3 length: 17 residues. The DNA for the CDR3 is TGTGTCAGCAGCTTGGGGTCCAGCGGGGGGTCCCAAGAGACCCAGTACTAC. Translation: CVSSLGSSGGSQETQYY.

This chain links TRBV6-5 with TRBJ1-5; the D gene is possibly TRBD1 (6 bases). This CDR3 contains 15 residues. The V gene's germline CDR1 is MNHEY and CDR2 SVGAGI. The chain's CDR3 is CANSYLQGSDQPQHF. The CDR3 coding sequence is TGTGCTAACAGTTACCTACAGGGAAGCGATCAGCCCCAGCATTTT.

Notes on this clonotype: The junction shows a germline mismatch at one end, possibly a read error. The genes are TRBV29-1 and TRBJ2-5; 9 bases align to TRBD1. Germline CDR1 is SQVTM and CDR2 is ANQGSEA. CDR3 length: 13 amino acids. CDR3: CNKQGADGETHYF. The CDR3 DNA reads as TGCAACAAACAGGGGGCCGATGGGGAGACCCATTACTTT.

Points on this clonotype: Germline is not matched at one junction end, which may reflect a read error. V gene TRBV4-1 combines with J gene TRBJ1-6; D remains unclear. Germline V CDR1 and CDR2: MGHRA, YSYEKL. There are 13 residues in the CDR3. CDR3 loop: CASSDREGSSLHF. In DNA, the CDR3 is TGCGCCAGCAGTGATAGGGAAGGTTCATCCCTCCACTTT.

The chain recombines TRBV29-1 with TRBJ2-1, with 10 bases fitting TRBD2. Germline-derived CDR1 and CDR2 are SQVTM and ANQGSEA. The CDR3 is 14 amino acids. Losses at the gene ends were 8 bases for V and 5 bases for J; bases not matched to a gene: 9. DNA of the CDR3: TGCAGCTTTGTAGCGGGAGGAGTACACAATGAGCAGTTCTTC. Translated: CSFVAGGVHNEQFF.

Notes on this clonotype: The junction departs from germline at one end; a sequencing error may be responsible. The rearrangement uses TRBV7-3 and TRBJ2-5; 7 bases fit TRBD1. From germline, CDR1 is SGHTA and CDR2 FQGTGA. The CDR3 spans 15 residues. CDR3 DNA: TGTACCAGCAGCTTTCGACAGGGTGGTGCGGAGACCCAGTACTTC. Its translation is CTSSFRQGGAETQYF.

A note on this clonotype: Mismatch with germline at one junction end may stem from a read error. The chain joins TRBV12-3 or TRBV12-4 to TRBJ2-5, with D hard to call. CDR3 length equals 14 residues. In DNA, the CDR3 is TGTGTCACCAGCCTCCCAAGCACACAAGAGACCCAGTATTTC. It specifies CVTSLPSTQETQYF.

Concerning this clonotype itself: An end of the junction does not agree with germline; a read error may underlie this. The chain employs TRBV5-1 and TRBJ2-3, with D possibly matching TRBD2 (6 bases). The germline CDR1 and CDR2 sequences are SGHRS and YFSETQ. The CDR3 has 15 residues. The CDR3 protein is CASSPGEAITDTQYF. The DNA of the CDR3 is TGCGCCAGCTCCCCGGGAGAGGCAATCACAGATACGCAGTATTTC.

The rearrangement joins TRBV6-5 to TRBJ2-6; possibly TRBD2 for D (6 bases). Germline CDR1 is MNHEY and CDR2 is SVGAGI. The CDR3 runs 17 residues. V shed 4 bases and J shed 17 bases, with 30 bases lying between them. The CDR3 nucleotides read TGTGCCAGCAGTTTAGCGGCGGCCAGCTCTGGGGTCAACCTCGTGACTTTC. Amino acids: CASSLAAASSGVNLVTF.

As to this clonotype: One end of the junction does not line up with germline, which may come from a read error. The V gene is TRBV11-1, the J gene TRBJ2-3; D is uncertain. The CDR3 length is 12 residues. CDR1 is SGHAT, CDR2 FQDESV, per germline (reference sequence). CDR3: CACSLSYDMQYF. The CDR3 DNA is TGTGCCTGCAGCTTATCGTACGATATGCAGTATTTT.

Comments on this clonotype: At one boundary the junction diverges from the germline segment, which might be a read error. V is TRBV11-3 and J is TRBJ2-1, with 7 bases fitting TRBD2. The CDR3 spans 17 residues. Germline CDR1 is SGHNT and CDR2 is YENEEA. For the CDR3, the DNA is TGTCCCAGCAGCTTATATCGACTAGCAGGAGTAGGTAATGAGCAGTTCTTC. Its protein product is CPSSLYRLAGVGNEQFF.

This clonotype was recorded a few times. J is TRBJ1-1 and V is TRBV25-1; 8 nucleotides line up with TRBD1. The CDR3 covers 15 residues. Germline CDR1 MGHDK, CDR2 SYGVNS. With 4 bases clipped from V and 1 base from J, the junction kept 5 bases outside the gene matches. The CDR3 reads CASSVAGTGNTEAFF. CDR3 sequence (DNA): TGTGCCAGCAGTGTCGCCGGGACAGGGAACACTGAAGCTTTCTTT.

The chain combines TRBV11-2 with TRBJ1-1; D is ambiguous. The V gene lost 1 base and the J gene lost 5 bases, with 8 bases spanning the gap. This CDR3 is built from 13 residues. Germline CDR1 reads SGHAT; CDR2 reads FQNNGV. CDR3 sequence (DNA): TGTGCCAGCAGCTTAGGGGCTCGAACTGAAGCTTTCTTT. Protein sequence: CASSLGARTEAFF.

CDR3 nucleotides: TGTGCCAGCATCCCAACTAGCGGGGTGACCCATGAGCAGTTCTTC. This gives the protein CASIPTSGVTHEQFF. V gene TRBV11-3 combines with J gene TRBJ2-1, with 10 bases matching TRBD2. In germline, CDR1 is SGHNT, CDR2 YENEEA. J was trimmed by 8 bases and V by 7 bases; bases with no gene match: 11. This CDR3 is built from 15 residues. Supplemented by reference TRBV11-3 and TRBJ2-1, the full variable domain reads EAGVVQSPRYKIIEKKQPVAFWCNPISGHNTLYWYLQNLGQGPELLIRYENEEAVDDSQLPKDRFSAERLKGVDSTLKIQPAELGDSAVYLCASIPTSGVTHEQFFGPGTRLTVL.

This clonotype was counted a single time. V usage is TRBV7-9 and J usage is TRBJ2-7; D gene uncertain. V was trimmed by 7 bases and J by 1 base, leaving 11 bases between them. The CDR3 runs 13 residues. Germline CDR1 is SEHNR and CDR2 is FQNEAQ (reference sequence). For the CDR3, the DNA is TGTGCCAGCAATAAGGGTACTTCCTACGAGCAGTACTTC. Translated, it gives CASNKGTSYEQYF.

As to this clonotype: An end of the junction differs from the germline gene, which may be a read error. The V and J genes are TRBV20-1 and TRBJ2-1; 8 positions match TRBD2. Per the germline V gene, CDR1 is DFQATT and CDR2 is SNEGSKA (reference sequence). This CDR3 is 14 amino acids long. The CDR3 reads CSVRVSSGTDEQFF. The DNA for the CDR3 is TGCAGTGTTAGAGTCAGTAGCGGGACGGATGAGCAGTTCTTT.

Of note for this clonotype: One junction end disagrees with the germline gene, perhaps due to a read error. The rearrangement uses TRBV11-2 and TRBJ2-3; D is ambiguous. Germline loops: CDR1 SGHAT, CDR2 FQNNGV. CDR3 length: 15 residues. CDR3 sequence reads: CATSFFLEVADTQYF. CDR3 bases: TGTGCCACCAGCTTTTTCCTAGAGGTAGCAGATACGCAGTATTTT.

About this clonotype itself: The junction does not match germline at one end; this may be a read error. The V call is TRBV6-5, the J call TRBJ2-7; tentatively, D is TRBD1 (5 bases). CDR3 length: 16 residues. CDR1 is MNHEY and CDR2 is SVGAGI in the germline V gene. CDR3 bases: TGTGCCAGCAATTACTCGGACATTGGTCAGAGCTACGAGCAGTACTTC. It specifies CASNYSDIGQSYEQYF.